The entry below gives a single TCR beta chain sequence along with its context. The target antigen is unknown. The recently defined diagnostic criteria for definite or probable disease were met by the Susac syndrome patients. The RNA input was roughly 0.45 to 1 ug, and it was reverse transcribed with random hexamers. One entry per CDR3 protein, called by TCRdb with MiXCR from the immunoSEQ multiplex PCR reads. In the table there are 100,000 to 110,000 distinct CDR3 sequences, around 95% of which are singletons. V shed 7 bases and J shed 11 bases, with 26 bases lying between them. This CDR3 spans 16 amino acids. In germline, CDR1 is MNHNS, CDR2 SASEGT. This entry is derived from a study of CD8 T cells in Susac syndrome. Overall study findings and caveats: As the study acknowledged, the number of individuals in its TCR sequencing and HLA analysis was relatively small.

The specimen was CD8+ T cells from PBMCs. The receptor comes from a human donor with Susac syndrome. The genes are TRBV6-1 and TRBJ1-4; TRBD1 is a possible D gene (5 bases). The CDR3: CASTTLAGTGMGKLFF. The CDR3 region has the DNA TGTGCCAGCACCACTCTTGCCGGGACGGGAATGGGGAAACTGTTTTTT.